The 26 T cell receptor beta chains given below trace back to one sample, sequenced in a study of blood T cell repertoires in COVID-19. Sequenced by immunoSEQ multiplex PCR; TCRdb stores in-frame clones only, minus some. This table holds around 100,000 clones, roughly 80% found once. Material for sequencing was peripheral blood. Every receptor here comes from an older man with active or convalescent COVID-19.

This clone was counted once. The chain uses TRBV27 and TRBJ2-1, with TRBD1 as a possible D gene (5 bases). The CDR3 runs 15 residues. V lost 6 bases and J lost 6, with 18 bases in between. CDR1 MNHEY and CDR2 SMNVEV come from the germline V gene (reference sequence). CDR3 sequence reads: CASSAGSWERNEQFF. CDR3 sequence (DNA): TGTGCCAGCAGCGCAGGGTCCTGGGAACGCAATGAGCAGTTCTTC.

This chain links TRBV19 with TRBJ1-5, with TRBD1 matching over 10 bases. J lost 1 base, V lost 5 bases, and 8 bases had no gene match. The CDR3 is made up of 17 amino acids. Germline V gene sequence: CDR1 LNHDA, CDR2 SQIVND (reference sequence). CDR3 nucleotides: TGTGCCAGTAGTTCGGGACAGGGGTGGCGGAGCAATCAGCCCCAGCATTTT. This gives the protein CASSSGQGWRSNQPQHF.

The J gene is TRBJ1-1, the V gene TRBV28; maybe TRBD1 (6 bases). The CDR3 contains 14 residues. Between the trimmed V and J ends, which lost 7 bases and 6 bases, there was a span of 18 bases. Germline values: CDR1 MDHEN, CDR2 SYDVKM. DNA for the CDR3: TGTGCCAGCATCACGGGAACAGGGTGGGCTGAAGCTTTCTTT. This sequence encodes CASITGTGWAEAFF. Complete variable domain (other parts from reference TRBV28 and TRBJ1-1): DVKVTQSSRYLVKRTGEKVFLECVQDMDHENMFWYRQDPGLGLRLIYFSYDVKMKEKGDIPEGYSVSREKKERFSLILESASTNQTSMYLCASITGTGWAEAFFGQGTRLTVV.

CDR3 DNA: TGTGCCAGCAGTTACCGAACAGGGGGGACTGAAGCTTTCTTT. Its translation: CASSYRTGGTEAFF. The gene calls are TRBV6-2 or TRBV6-3 and TRBJ1-1, with TRBD1 matching over 8 bases. This CDR3 is built from 14 residues. V shed 2 bases, J shed 5 bases, and the junction held 4 bases outside the gene matches. Germline-derived CDR1 and CDR2 are MNHEY and SVGEGT.

V and J are TRBV5-1 and TRBJ1-4; the D gene is possibly TRBD1 (6 bases). V gave up 2 bases and J gave up 2 bases, with 10 bases separating them. Germline V CDR1 and CDR2: SGHRS, YFSETQ. The CDR3 contains 15 residues. The CDR3 here is CASSFGTQTNEKLFF. CDR3 in DNA: TGCGCCAGCAGCTTCGGGACACAGACTAATGAAAAACTGTTTTTT.

CDR3 in DNA: TGTGCCAGCAGCTCGACAGGTCCGGCGCGGGAGCAGTACTTC. Its translation is CASSSTGPAREQYF. The genes are TRBV7-3 and TRBJ2-7, with D possibly TRBD1 on 6 matching bases. Germline CDR1 SGHTA, CDR2 FQGTGA. Between the trimmed V and J ends, which lost 4 bases and 7 bases, there was a span of 17 bases. The CDR3 is 14 residues long.

The chain carries TRBV6-5 and TRBJ2-7; 8 bases map to TRBD1. CDR3 length equals 13 residues. V shed 5 bases and J 6 bases; nucleotides not matched to a gene: 6. Germline V lookup: CDR1 MNHEY, CDR2 SVGAGI. The CDR3 region is CASSHGQGGEQYF. CDR3 DNA sequence: TGTGCCAGCAGTCACGGACAGGGTGGCGAGCAGTACTTC.

The chain is built from TRBV14 and TRBJ2-1; weak D call: TRBD1 (7 bases). Per the germline V gene, CDR1 is SGHDN and CDR2 is FVKESK. The CDR3 runs to 15 residues. V gave up 1 base and J gave up 7 bases, with 14 bases separating them. This chain's CDR3 is CASSQGRGQRNEQFF. CDR3 coding DNA: TGTGCCAGCAGCCAAGGGAGGGGGCAAAGGAATGAGCAGTTCTTC.

The V and J genes are TRBV7-3 and TRBJ2-1; TRBD1 might be the D (5 bases). Germline CDR1 and CDR2: SGHTA and FQGTGA. The germline V and J ends were trimmed by 2 bases and 1 base, with 6 bases remaining between them. This CDR3 spans 14 amino acids. The DNA of the CDR3 is TGTGCCAGCAGCTTACAGGGATCCTACAATGAGCAGTTCTTC. This sequence encodes CASSLQGSYNEQFF.

The chain carries TRBV5-1 and TRBJ2-5; TRBD2 matches at 7 bases. The CDR3 loop spans 15 amino acids. Germline CDR1 is SGHRS and CDR2 is YFSETQ. V was clipped by 3 bases and J by 4 bases; unmatched bases: 9. The CDR3 DNA follows: TGCGCCAGCAGCTCGGGGGAGGGGCATATAGAGACCCAGTACTTC. Translated: CASSSGEGHIETQYF.

The chain links TRBV11-3 to TRBJ1-4; D ambiguous. The V gene lost 5 bases and the J gene lost 9 bases, with 13 bases spanning the gap. Germline V gene lookup returns CDR1 SGHNT and CDR2 YENEEA. This CDR3 contains 13 residues. Here the CDR3 reads CASSLRPGKKLFF. CDR3 coding DNA: TGTGCCAGCAGCCTGCGACCCGGGAAAAAACTGTTTTTT.

The rearrangement joins TRBV28 to TRBJ1-4; 8 bases match TRBD1. The germline V gene has CDR1 MDHEN and CDR2 SYDVKM. The CDR3 contains 12 residues. Trimming cost V 4 bases and J 11 bases; bases outside gene matches: 3. CDR3 DNA: TGTGCCAGCAGTTCAGGGGGCGGGAAACTGTTTTTT. Translated: CASSSGGGKLFF.

This sequence joins TRBV13 and TRBJ2-3; D is possibly TRBD2 (5 bases). CDR1 PRHDT and CDR2 FYEKMQ come from the germline V gene (reference sequence). The CDR3 extends over 13 amino acids. V was pared by 6 bases and J by 4 bases, with 11 bases between. CDR3 nucleotides: TGTGCCAGCAGGGTTCCGGGGTCAGATACGCAGTATTTT. Amino acids: CASRVPGSDTQYF.

V usage is TRBV10-3 and J usage is TRBJ2-7; D is undetermined. From germline, CDR1 is ENHRY and CDR2 SYGVKD. The CDR3 runs 15 residues. With 6 bases removed from V and 2 bases from J, the gap between germline ends came to 17 bases. CDR3 sequence reads: CAISMGMGTTYEQYF. The DNA of the CDR3 is TGTGCCATCAGCATGGGTATGGGCACCACCTACGAGCAGTACTTC.

This chain uses TRBV7-9 with TRBJ2-2; D is possibly TRBD2 (7 bases). Germline CDR1 SEHNR, CDR2 FQNEAQ (reference sequence). The CDR3 runs to 16 residues. Deletions cut 1 base from V and 0 bases from J, with 9 bases between. The CDR3 DNA reads as TGTGCCAGCAGCTTAGGCGGGGGCGCGAACACCGGGGAGCTGTTTTTT. This codes for CASSLGGGANTGELFF.

The chain uses TRBV9 and TRBJ2-5, with TRBD2 matching over 9 bases. CDR1 and CDR2 (germline): SGDLS, YYNGEE. This CDR3 region has 15 residues. After removal of 0 bases from V and 3 bases from J, the junction contained 3 bases not matched to a gene. In DNA form, the CDR3 reads TGTGCCAGCAGCGTAGAGTCTAGCGGGAAAGAGACCCAGTACTTC. Translating it yields CASSVESSGKETQYF.

The V gene is TRBV28, the J gene TRBJ1-5, with a weak D call TRBD1 (6 bases). The CDR3 has 13 amino acids. The V end was cut by 5 bases, the J end by 5 bases, with 10 bases between. Germline-derived CDR1 and CDR2 are MDHEN and SYDVKM. The CDR3 sequence: CASSGAGDQPQHF. CDR3 nucleotides: TGTGCCAGCAGTGGGGCAGGGGATCAGCCCCAGCATTTT. The full variable domain, in which reference TRBV28 and TRBJ1-5 provide the parts outside the CDR3, is DVKVTQSSRYLVKRTGEKVFLECVQDMDHENMFWYRQDPGLGLRLIYFSYDVKMKEKGDIPEGYSVSREKKERFSLILESASTNQTSMYLCASSGAGDQPQHFGDGTRLSIL.

The CDR3 DNA reads as TGTGCCAGCAGCTTAGGACTAAATCAGCCCCAGCATTTT. Translating it yields CASSLGLNQPQHF. This chain uses TRBV7-3 with TRBJ1-5; no clear D. Germline-derived CDR1 and CDR2 are SGHTA and FQGTGA. Trimming shortened V by 2 bases and J by 4 bases, and 6 bases separated the two germline ends. The CDR3 has 13 amino acids.

This clone was seen only once. V usage is TRBV19 and J usage is TRBJ2-7, with 12 positions matching TRBD2. J was trimmed by 3 bases and V by 5 bases; bases with no gene match: 8. Germline V gene sequence: CDR1 LNHDA, CDR2 SQIVND (reference sequence). The CDR3 has 16 residues. As DNA, the CDR3 is TGTGCCAGTAGTCCCATGGGACTAGCGGGTGACTACGAGCAGTACTTC. Translation: CASSPMGLAGDYEQYF.

V is TRBV3-1 (or the pseudogene TRBV3-2) and J is TRBJ2-1; TRBD1 matches 9 bases. This CDR3 comprises 16 residues. Germline V CDR1 and CDR2: LGHDT, YNNKEL (reference sequence). Trimming took 4 bases from V and 7 from J; bases not matched to a gene: 11. The CDR3 nucleotides are TGTGCCAGCAGCCTGGACGGGACAGGGTTTGGGAATGAGCAGTTCTTC. This translates into CASSLDGTGFGNEQFF.

This clone was counted once. The chain employs TRBV2 and TRBJ2-1; TRBD1 might be the D (6 bases). The V gene's germline CDR1 is SNHLY and CDR2 FYNNEI. The CDR3 covers 14 residues. Trimming took off 10 bases at V and 0 bases at J, with 13 bases between the two ends. This CDR3 is CATRGRGSYNEQFF. In DNA form, the CDR3 reads TGTGCCACCAGGGGCAGGGGCTCCTACAATGAGCAGTTCTTC.

The J gene is TRBJ1-1, the V gene TRBV12-3 or TRBV12-4, with 7 positions matching TRBD1. The V gene end was trimmed by 2 bases and the J gene end by 7 bases; junction bases not matched to a gene: 4. There are 13 residues in the CDR3. This CDR3 is CASSLQGVGEAFF. For the CDR3, the DNA is TGTGCCAGCAGTTTACAGGGGGTAGGTGAAGCTTTCTTT.

This chain joins TRBV24-1 and TRBJ2-3, with TRBD1 identical over 8 bases. CDR1 is KGHDR, CDR2 SFDVKD, per germline. V gave up 3 bases and J gave up 2 bases; unmatched junction bases: 6. This CDR3 has 16 residues. The DNA of the CDR3 is TGTGCCACCAGTGATCCTCGACAGGGGTTCACAGATACGCAGTATTTT. It specifies CATSDPRQGFTDTQYF.

V is TRBV19 and J is TRBJ1-5; 7 nucleotides match TRBD1. The germline gives CDR1 LNHDA, CDR2 SQIVND (reference sequence). J lost 2 bases, V lost 4 bases, and 2 bases had no gene match. This CDR3 region has 14 residues. This chain's CDR3 is CASSTTGGNQPQHF. DNA for the CDR3: TGTGCCAGTAGTACAACAGGGGGCAATCAGCCCCAGCATTTT.

The J gene is TRBJ2-5, the V gene TRBV6-2 or TRBV6-3; TRBD2 matches at 11 bases. CDR3 size: 17 residues. The V gene end was trimmed by 2 bases and the J gene end by 2 bases; junction bases not matched to a gene: 7. In germline, CDR1 is MNHEY, CDR2 SVGEGT. The chain's CDR3 is CASSYEVGTSGQETQYF. CDR3 bases: TGTGCCAGCAGTTACGAGGTTGGGACTAGCGGTCAAGAGACCCAGTACTTC.

The chain recombines TRBV6-6 with TRBJ2-7, with 9 bases fitting TRBD1. Germline V CDR1 and CDR2: MNHNY, SVGAGI (reference sequence). The CDR3 sequence is 14 residues long. V shed 5 bases and J 6 bases; nucleotides not matched to a gene: 8. This CDR3 is CASSTRDRAGEQYF. The CDR3 nucleotides read TGTGCCAGCAGTACCCGGGACAGGGCCGGCGAGCAGTACTTC.